Each of the 5 T cell receptor beta chains below was sequenced from the same sample in a study of T cells in narcolepsy (dated by TCRdb to the late 2010s). Preparation of the library involved the immunoSEQ multiplex PCR assay. Here the immuneACCESS table is served through TCRdb, limited to in-frame sequences with V and J called. Missing clones are a known gap in these copies; in checked studies unresolved V genes cover under half, and the rest lacks a known reason. In all, the sample holds approximately 20,000 clones, and 92% of those were seen once. The ten top clones hold approximately 1.2% of the sample. Sequencing was done on a sample of CD45RA- memory CD4+ T cells from PBMCs. The meaning of the sample's cell subset or site label: memory T cells sorted ex vivo from peripheral blood. These receptors came from a human donor with narcolepsy.

The chain couples TRBV9 to TRBJ2-2; the D gene could be TRBD1 or TRBD2 (5 bases each). The V end was cut by 0 bases, the J end by 7 bases, with 13 bases between. CDR3 size: 15 residues. CDR1 is SGDLS and CDR2 is YYNGEE in the germline V gene. DNA for the CDR3: TGTGCCAGCAGCGTAGGGGACGGGATTGGCGGGGAGCTGTTTTTT. Translation gives CASSVGDGIGGELFF.

The CDR3 spells CASSPGTFTGELFF. Written as DNA, the CDR3 is TGTGCCAGCAGCCCCGGGACATTCACCGGGGAGCTGTTTTTT. The chain recombines TRBV11-2 with TRBJ2-2; D may be TRBD1 (6 bases). The V end was cut by 5 bases, the J end by 4 bases, with 11 bases between. CDR3 size: 14 residues. In germline, CDR1 is SGHAT, CDR2 FQNNGV.

The chain is built from TRBV7-9 and TRBJ2-2, with TRBD2 as a possible D gene (5 bases). Germline values: CDR1 SEHNR, CDR2 FQNEAQ (reference sequence). The CDR3 sequence is 15 residues long. The V and J ends lost 1 base and 4 bases respectively, with 10 bases between them. The CDR3 sequence: CASSLVGSITGELFF. In DNA form, the CDR3 reads TGTGCCAGCAGCTTAGTGGGGAGTATCACCGGGGAGCTGTTTTTT.

The CDR3 sequence: CAWENGQGANYGYTF. DNA of the CDR3: TGTGCCTGGGAAAATGGACAGGGAGCTAACTATGGCTACACCTTC. This chain uses TRBV30 with TRBJ1-2; TRBD1 matches at 8 bases. The J segment lost 0 bases and the V segment lost 5 bases, leaving 8 bases of the junction unmatched. The CDR3 is made up of 15 amino acids. Germline loops: CDR1 GTSNPN, CDR2 SVGIG (reference sequence).

This chain uses TRBV6-1 with TRBJ2-7, with D hard to call. V lost 7 bases, J lost 0 bases, and 10 bases lay in between. CDR1 and CDR2 from the germline V gene are MNHNS and SASEGT. The CDR3 runs 13 residues. Written as DNA, the CDR3 is TGTGCCAGCACCTTGACACGCTCCTACGAGCAGTACTTC. Translated, it gives CASTLTRSYEQYF.